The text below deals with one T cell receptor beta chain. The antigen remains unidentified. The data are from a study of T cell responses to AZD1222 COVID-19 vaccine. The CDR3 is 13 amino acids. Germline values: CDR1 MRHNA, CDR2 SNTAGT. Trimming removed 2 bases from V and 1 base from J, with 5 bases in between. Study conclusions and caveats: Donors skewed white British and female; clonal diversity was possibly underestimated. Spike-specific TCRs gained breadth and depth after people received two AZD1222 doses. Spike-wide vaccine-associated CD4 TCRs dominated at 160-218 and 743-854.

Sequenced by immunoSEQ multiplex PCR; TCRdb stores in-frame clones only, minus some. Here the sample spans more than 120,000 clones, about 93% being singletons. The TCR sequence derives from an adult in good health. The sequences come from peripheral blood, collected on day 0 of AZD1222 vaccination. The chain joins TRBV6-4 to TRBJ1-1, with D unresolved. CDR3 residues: CASSDQRNTEAFF. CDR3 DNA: TGTGCCAGCAGTGACCAGAGGAACACTGAAGCTTTCTTT.